This T cell receptor beta chain was sequenced in a study of early T cells in non-severe SARS-CoV-2 infection. The wider study: Bulk RNA taken from unsorted whole blood was sequenced, leaving chains unpaired.

Study outcomes and limitations: The VDJdb matching leaned toward anti-spike CD8 responses and overlooked private and CD4 specificities.

Unique molecular identifiers were added to individual cDNA molecules. MiXCR, run by TCRdb on the 5' RACE reads, gives a single entry per CDR3 protein. Of 75,000 to 80,000 distinct CDR3 sequences listed, approximately 11% are singletons. V lost 5 bases, J lost 3 bases, and 4 bases stayed unmatched. The CDR3 is 15 residues long. This clonotype came up many times. What it binds is unknown. The source of this sequence is an adult who was a healthcare worker with PCR-confirmed SARS-CoV-2 infection or an uninfected control (not recorded which). The rearrangement uses TRBV12-3 or TRBV12-4 and TRBJ2-1; 10 nucleotides match TRBD2. Material: whole blood, obtained at baseline. The CDR3 spells CASSVSGGLYNEQFF. The CDR3, as DNA: TGTGCCAGCAGTGTTAGCGGGGGGCTCTACAATGAGCAGTTCTTC.